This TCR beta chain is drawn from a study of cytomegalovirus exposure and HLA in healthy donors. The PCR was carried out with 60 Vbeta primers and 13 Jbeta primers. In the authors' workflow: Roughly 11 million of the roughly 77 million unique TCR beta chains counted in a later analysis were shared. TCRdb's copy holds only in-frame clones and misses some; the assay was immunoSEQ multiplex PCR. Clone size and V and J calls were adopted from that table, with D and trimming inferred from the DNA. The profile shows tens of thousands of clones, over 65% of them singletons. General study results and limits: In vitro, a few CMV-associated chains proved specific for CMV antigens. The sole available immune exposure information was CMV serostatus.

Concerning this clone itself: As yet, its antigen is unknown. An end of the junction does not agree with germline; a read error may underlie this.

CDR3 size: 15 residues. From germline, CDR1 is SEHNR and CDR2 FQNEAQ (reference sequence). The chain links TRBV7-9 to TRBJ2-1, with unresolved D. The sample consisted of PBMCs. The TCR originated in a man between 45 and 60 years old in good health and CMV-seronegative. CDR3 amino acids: CSSSFSTNYYNEQFF. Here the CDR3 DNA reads TGTTCCAGCAGCTTTTCTACGAACTATTACAATGAGCAGTTCTTC.